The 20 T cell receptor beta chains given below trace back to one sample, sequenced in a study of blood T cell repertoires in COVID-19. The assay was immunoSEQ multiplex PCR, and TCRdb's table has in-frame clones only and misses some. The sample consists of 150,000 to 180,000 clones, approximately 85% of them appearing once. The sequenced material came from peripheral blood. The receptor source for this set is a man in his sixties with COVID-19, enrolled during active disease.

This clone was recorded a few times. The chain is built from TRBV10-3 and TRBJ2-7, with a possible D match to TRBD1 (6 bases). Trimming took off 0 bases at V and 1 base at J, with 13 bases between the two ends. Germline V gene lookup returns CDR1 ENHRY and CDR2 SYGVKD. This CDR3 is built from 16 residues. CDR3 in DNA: TGTGCCATCAGTGAGTCGATCTTGGGGGCGTCCTACGAGCAGTACTTC. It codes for CAISESILGASYEQYF.

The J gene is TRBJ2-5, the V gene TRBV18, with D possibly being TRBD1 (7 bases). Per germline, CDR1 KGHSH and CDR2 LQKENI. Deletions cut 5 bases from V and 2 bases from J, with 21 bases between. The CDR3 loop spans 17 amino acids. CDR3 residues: CASSSTLIQGRQETQYF. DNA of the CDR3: TGTGCCAGCTCAAGTACCTTGATACAGGGGAGGCAAGAGACCCAGTACTTC.

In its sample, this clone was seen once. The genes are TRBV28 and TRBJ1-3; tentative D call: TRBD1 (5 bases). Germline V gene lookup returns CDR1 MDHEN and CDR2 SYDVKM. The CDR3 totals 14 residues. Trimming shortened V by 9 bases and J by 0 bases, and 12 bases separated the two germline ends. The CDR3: CASHQGYSGNTIYF. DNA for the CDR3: TGTGCCAGTCATCAGGGATACTCTGGAAACACCATATATTTT.

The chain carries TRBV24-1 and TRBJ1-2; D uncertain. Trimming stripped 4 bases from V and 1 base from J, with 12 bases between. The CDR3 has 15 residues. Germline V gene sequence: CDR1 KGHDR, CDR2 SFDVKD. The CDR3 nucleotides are TGTGCCACCAGTGACGGATCCGCGGGTAACTATGGCTACACCTTC. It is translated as CATSDGSAGNYGYTF.

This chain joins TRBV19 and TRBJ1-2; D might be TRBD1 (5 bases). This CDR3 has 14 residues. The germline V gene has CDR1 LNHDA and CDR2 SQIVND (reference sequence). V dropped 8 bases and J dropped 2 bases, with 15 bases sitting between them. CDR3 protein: CASFGDRTNYGYTF. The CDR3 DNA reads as TGTGCCAGTTTCGGTGACAGAACAAACTATGGCTACACCTTC.

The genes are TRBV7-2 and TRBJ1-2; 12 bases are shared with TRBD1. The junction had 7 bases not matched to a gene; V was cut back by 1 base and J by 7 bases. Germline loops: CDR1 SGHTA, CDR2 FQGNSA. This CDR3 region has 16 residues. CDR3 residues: CASSLGGTGGGGGYTF. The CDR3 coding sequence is TGTGCCAGCAGCTTAGGTGGGACAGGGGGCGGAGGTGGCTACACCTTC. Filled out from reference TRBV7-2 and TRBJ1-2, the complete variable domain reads GAGVSQSPSNKVTEKGKDVELRCDPISGHTALYWYRQSLGQGLEFLIYFQGNSAPDKSGLPSDRFSAERTGGSVSTLTIQRTQQEDSAVYLCASSLGGTGGGGGYTFGSGTRLTVV.

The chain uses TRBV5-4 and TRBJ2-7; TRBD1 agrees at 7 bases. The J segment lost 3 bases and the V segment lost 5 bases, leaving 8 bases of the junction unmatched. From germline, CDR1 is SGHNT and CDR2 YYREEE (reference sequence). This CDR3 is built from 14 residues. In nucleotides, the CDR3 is TGTGCCAGCAGAAGACAGGGAGCACGCTACGAGCAGTACTTC. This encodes CASRRQGARYEQYF. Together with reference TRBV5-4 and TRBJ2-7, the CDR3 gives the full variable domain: ETGVTQSPTHLIKTRGQQVTLRCSSQSGHNTVSWYQQALGQGPQFIFQYYREEENGRGNFPPRFSGLQFPNYSSELNVNALELDDSALYLCASRRQGARYEQYFGPGTRLTVT.

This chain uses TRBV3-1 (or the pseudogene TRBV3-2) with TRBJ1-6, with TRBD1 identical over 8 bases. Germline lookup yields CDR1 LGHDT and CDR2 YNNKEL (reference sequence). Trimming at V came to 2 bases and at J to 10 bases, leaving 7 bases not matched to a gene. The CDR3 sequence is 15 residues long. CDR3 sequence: CASSQNRQGRSPLHF. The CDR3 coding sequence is TGTGCCAGCAGCCAAAACCGACAGGGGAGGTCACCCCTCCACTTT.

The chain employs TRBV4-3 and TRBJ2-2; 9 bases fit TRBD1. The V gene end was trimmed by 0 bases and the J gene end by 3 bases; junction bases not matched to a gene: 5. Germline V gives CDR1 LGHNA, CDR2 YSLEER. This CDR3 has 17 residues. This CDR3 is CASSQEGTGSDTGELFF. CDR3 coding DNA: TGCGCCAGCAGCCAAGAGGGGACAGGGTCGGACACCGGGGAGCTGTTTTTT.

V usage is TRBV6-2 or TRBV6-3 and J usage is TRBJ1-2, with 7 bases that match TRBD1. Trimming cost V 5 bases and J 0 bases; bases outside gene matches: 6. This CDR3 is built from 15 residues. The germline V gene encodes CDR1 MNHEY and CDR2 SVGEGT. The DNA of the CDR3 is TGTGCCAGCAGTAAACAGGGGTCAGCTAACTATGGCTACACCTTC. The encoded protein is CASSKQGSANYGYTF.

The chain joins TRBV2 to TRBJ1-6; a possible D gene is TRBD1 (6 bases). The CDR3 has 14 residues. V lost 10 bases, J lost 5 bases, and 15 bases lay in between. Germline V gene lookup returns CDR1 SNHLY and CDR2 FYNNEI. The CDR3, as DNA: TGTGCCAAAAAGGACAGTACCGATAATTCACCCCTCCACTTT. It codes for CAKKDSTDNSPLHF.

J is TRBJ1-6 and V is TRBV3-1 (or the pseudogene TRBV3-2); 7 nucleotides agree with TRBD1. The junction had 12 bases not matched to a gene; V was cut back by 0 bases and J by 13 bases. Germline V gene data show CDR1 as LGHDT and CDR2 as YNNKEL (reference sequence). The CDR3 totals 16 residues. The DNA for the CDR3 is TGTGCCAGCAGCCAAGAAATGTGGGACAGCGGATTCCCCCTCCACTTT. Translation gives CASSQEMWDSGFPLHF.

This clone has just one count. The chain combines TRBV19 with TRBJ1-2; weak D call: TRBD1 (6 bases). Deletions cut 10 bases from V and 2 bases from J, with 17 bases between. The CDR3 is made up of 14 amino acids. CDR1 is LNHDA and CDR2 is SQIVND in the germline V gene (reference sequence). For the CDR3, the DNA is TGTGCCACCCTAGGGGACAACCGAAACTATGGCTACACCTTC. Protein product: CATLGDNRNYGYTF. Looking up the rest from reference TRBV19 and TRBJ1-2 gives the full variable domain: DGGITQSPKYLFRKEGQNVTLSCEQNLNHDAMYWYRQDPGQGLRLIYYSQIVNDFQKGDIAEGYSVSREKKESFPLTVTSAQKNPTAFYLCATLGDNRNYGYTFGSGTRLTVV.

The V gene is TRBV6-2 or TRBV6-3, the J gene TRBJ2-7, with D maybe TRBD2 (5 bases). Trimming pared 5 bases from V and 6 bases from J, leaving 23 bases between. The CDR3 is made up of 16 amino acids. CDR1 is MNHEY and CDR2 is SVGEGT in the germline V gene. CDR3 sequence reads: CASSTPGGSRALEQYF. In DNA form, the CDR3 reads TGTGCCAGCAGTACCCCGGGCGGCTCGAGGGCCCTCGAGCAGTACTTC.

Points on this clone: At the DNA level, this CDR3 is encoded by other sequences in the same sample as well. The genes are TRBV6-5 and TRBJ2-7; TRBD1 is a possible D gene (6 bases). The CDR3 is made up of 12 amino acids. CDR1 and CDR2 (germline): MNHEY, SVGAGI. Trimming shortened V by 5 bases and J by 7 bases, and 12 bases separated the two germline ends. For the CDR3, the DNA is TGTGCCAGCAGTCCTCCTAGGGGGGAGCAGTACTTC. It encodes CASSPPRGEQYF.

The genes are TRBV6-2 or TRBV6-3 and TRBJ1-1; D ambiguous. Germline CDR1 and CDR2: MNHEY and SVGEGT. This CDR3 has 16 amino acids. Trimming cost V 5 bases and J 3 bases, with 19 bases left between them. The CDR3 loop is CASSAPLAGLYTEAFF. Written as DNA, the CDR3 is TGTGCCAGCAGTGCCCCCTTGGCAGGTCTCTACACTGAAGCTTTCTTT.

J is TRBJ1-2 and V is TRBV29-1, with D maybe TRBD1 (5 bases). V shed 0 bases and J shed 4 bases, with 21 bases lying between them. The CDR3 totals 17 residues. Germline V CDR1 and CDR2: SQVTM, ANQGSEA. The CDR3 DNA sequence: TGCAGCGTTGAAGATCCGGACAAGGCATACTCCCGCTATGGCTACACCTTC. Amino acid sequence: CSVEDPDKAYSRYGYTF.

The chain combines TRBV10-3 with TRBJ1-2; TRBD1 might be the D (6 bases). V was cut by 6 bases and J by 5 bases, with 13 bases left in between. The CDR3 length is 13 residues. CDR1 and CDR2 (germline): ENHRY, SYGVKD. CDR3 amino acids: CAISARTEYGYTF. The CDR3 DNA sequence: TGTGCCATCAGCGCAAGGACAGAATATGGCTACACCTTC.

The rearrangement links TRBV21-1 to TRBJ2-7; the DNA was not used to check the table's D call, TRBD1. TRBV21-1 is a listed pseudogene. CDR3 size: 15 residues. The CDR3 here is CASNFTGTLSYEQYF. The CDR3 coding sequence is TGTGCCAGCAATTTCACCGGGACACTATCCTACGAGCAGTACTTC.

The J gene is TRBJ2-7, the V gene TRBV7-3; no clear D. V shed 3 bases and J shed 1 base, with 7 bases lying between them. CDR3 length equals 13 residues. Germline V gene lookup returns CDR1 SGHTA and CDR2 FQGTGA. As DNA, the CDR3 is TGTGCCAGCAGCTTGTTAGCTTCCTACGAGCAGTACTTC. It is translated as CASSLLASYEQYF. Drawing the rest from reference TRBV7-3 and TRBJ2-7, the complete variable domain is GAGVSQTPSNKVTEKGKYVELRCDPISGHTALYWYRQSLGQGPEFLIYFQGTGAADDSGLPNDRFFAVRPEGSVSTLKIQRTERGDSAVYLCASSLLASYEQYFGPGTRLTVT.